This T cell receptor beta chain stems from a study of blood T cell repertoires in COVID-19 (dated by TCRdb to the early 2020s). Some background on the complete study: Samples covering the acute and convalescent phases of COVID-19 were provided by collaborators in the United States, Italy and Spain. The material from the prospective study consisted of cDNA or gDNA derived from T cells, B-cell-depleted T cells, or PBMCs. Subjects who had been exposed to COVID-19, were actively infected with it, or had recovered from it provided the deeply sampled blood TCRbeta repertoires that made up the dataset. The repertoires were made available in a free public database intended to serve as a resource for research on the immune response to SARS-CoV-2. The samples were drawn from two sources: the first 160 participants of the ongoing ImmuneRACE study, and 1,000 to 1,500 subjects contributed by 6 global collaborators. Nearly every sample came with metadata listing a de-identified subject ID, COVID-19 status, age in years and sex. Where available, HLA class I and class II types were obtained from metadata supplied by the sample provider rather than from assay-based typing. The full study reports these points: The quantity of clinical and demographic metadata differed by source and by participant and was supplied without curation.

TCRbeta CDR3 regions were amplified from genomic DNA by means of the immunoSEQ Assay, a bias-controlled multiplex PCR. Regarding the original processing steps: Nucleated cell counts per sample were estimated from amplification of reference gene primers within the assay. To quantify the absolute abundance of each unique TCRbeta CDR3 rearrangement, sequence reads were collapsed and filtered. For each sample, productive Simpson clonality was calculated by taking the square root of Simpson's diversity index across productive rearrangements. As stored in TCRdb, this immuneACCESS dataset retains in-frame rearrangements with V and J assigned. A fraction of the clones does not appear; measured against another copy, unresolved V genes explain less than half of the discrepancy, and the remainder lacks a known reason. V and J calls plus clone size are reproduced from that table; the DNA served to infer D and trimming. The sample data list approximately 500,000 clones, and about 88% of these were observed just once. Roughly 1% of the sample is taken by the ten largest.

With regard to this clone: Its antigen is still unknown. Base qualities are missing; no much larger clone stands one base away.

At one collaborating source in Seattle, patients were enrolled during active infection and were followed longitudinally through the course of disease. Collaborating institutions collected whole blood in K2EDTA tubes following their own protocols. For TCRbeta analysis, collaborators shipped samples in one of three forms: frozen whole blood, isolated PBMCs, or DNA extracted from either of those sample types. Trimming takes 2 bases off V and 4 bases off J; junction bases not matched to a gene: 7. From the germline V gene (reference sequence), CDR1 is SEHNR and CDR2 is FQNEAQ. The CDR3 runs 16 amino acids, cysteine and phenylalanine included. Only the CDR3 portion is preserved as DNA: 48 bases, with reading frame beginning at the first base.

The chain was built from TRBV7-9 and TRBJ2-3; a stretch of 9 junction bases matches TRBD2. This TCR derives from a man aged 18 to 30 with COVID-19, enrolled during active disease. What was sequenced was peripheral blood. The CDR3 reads CASSLNSGSLADTQYF. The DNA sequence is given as TGTGCCAGCAGCTTAAATAGCGGGAGTTTGGCAGATACGCAGTATTTT.